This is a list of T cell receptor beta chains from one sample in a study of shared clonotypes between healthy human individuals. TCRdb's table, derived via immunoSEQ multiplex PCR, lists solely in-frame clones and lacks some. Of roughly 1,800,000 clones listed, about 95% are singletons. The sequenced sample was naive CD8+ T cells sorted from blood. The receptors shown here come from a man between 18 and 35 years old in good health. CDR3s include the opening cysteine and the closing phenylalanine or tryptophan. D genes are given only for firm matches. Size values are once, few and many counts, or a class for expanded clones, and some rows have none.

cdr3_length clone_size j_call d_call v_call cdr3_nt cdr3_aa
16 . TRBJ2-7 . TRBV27 TGTGCCAGCAGTACAAACTCAGGGGAGCGCCTCTACGAGCAGTACTTC CASSTNSGERLYEQYF
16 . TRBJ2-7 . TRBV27 TGTGCCAGCAGTTCCTCATGGGGGGACAGCTCCTACGAGCAGTACTTC CASSSSWGDSSYEQYF
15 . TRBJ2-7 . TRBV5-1 TGCGCCAGCAGCGCTACGTGGCTGGGGCAGACCGAGCAGTACTTC CASSATWLGQTEQYF
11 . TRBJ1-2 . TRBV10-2 TGCGCCAGCAGTGAGTCGCGGCACTACACCTTC CASSESRHYTF
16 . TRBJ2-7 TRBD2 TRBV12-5 TGTGCTAGTGGTTTGCTCACTAGCGGGAGTGCATACGAGCAGTACTTC CASGLLTSGSAYEQYF
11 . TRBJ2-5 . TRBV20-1 TGCAGTGCCCAAAGTGGAGAGACCCAGTACTTC CSAQSGETQYF
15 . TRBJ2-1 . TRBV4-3 TGCGCCAGCAGCCAAGATTGGGCCCTGGGCAATGAGCAGTTCTTC CASSQDWALGNEQFF
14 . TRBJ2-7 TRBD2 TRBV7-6 TGTGCCAGCAGCGCTAGCGGGGGTGATTATGAGCAGTACTTC CASSASGGDYEQYF
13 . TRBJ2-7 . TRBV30 TGTGCCTGGAGCAGGGGGGTCTCCTACGAGCAGTACTTC CAWSRGVSYEQYF
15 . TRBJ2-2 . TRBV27 TGTGCCAGCAGTCGTAGACCCCTTAGCACCGGGGAGCTGTTTTTT CASSRRPLSTGELFF
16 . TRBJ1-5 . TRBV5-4 TGTGCCAGCAGCCGAATAAAGAACAGTACTAATCAGCCCCAGCATTTT CASSRIKNSTNQPQHF
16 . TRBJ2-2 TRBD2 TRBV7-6 TGTGCCAGCAGCTCTCCGGGAGGGGCTTACACCGGGGAGCTGTTTTTT CASSSPGGAYTGELFF
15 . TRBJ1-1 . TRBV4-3 TGCGCCAGCAGCCAAGATCATACAGTTAACACTGAAGCTTTCTTT CASSQDHTVNTEAFF
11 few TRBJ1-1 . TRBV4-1 TGCGCCAGCAGCCAAGCCACTGAAGCTTTCTTT CASSQATEAFF
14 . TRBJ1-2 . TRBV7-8 TGTGCCAGCAGCCACCGGGACACCTACTATGGCTACACCTTC CASSHRDTYYGYTF
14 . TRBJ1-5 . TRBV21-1 TGTGCCAGCAGCCCCTGGGACTGCAATCAGCCCCAGCATTTT CASSPWDCNQPQHF
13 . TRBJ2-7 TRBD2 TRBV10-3 TGTGCCATCAGTGAGGGGGGGGTGTGGGAGCAGTACTTC CAISEGGVWEQYF
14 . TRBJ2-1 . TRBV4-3 TGCGCCAGCAGCCAAAGGGGTTCCTACAATGAGCAGTTCTTC CASSQRGSYNEQFF
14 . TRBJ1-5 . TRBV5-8 TGTGCCAGCAGCTTGACTGAGTCTAATCAGCCCCAGCATTTT CASSLTESNQPQHF
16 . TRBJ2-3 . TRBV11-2 TGTGCCAGCAGCTTAGTCCGAGCCTTCAGCACAGATACGCAGTATTTT CASSLVRAFSTDTQYF
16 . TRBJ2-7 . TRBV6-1 TGTGCCATCAGTGAGTCCCAGACGGGAAGCTCCTACGAGCAGTACTTC CAISESQTGSSYEQYF
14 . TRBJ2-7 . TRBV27 TGTGCCAGCAGTCCTGGACAGAAAGGCTACGAGCAGTACTTC CASSPGQKGYEQYF
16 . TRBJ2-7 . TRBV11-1 TGTGCCAGCAGCTTAGGAGAGGGCGGACACTTCTACGAGCAGTACTTC CASSLGEGGHFYEQYF
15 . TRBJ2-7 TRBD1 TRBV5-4 TGTGCCAGCAGCCAGGCAGGGACAGGACCCTACGAGCAGTACTTC CASSQAGTGPYEQYF
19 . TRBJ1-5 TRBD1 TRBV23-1 TGCGCCAGCAGTCACCGGCTTGGGACAGGGTGGGTTATTTTTCAGCCCCAGCATTTT CASSHRLGTGWVIFQPQHF
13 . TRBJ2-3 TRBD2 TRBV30 TGTGCCTGGACTAGCGGGAGTGGGGATACGCAGTATTTT CAWTSGSGDTQYF
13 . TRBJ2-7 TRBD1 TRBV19 TGTGCCAGTAACTATCCGGACAGGGACGAGCAGTACTTC CASNYPDRDEQYF